The 27 T cell receptor beta chains below all came from one sample that was sequenced in a study of blood T cell repertoires in COVID-19. Here immunoSEQ multiplex PCR was the method, and the copy in TCRdb shows in-frame clones only, minus some. There are around 260,000 clones in the sample; around 90% occur only once, and approximately 4.3% lies in the top ten. Sample: peripheral blood. These TCRs come from a man between 60 and 75 years old who had recovered from COVID-19.

This chain connects TRBV2 to TRBJ1-1; 7 bases map to TRBD1. There are 15 residues in the CDR3. J was trimmed by 4 bases and V by 1 base; bases with no gene match: 6. Germline assignment: CDR1 SNHLY and CDR2 FYNNEI. CDR3 nucleotide sequence: TGTGCCAGCAGTGAAGATAGGACAGGTGTCACTGAAGCTTTCTTT. This translates into CASSEDRTGVTEAFF.

This chain links TRBV15 with TRBJ2-7, with D possibly being TRBD1 (5 bases). V lost 0 bases to trimming and J lost 6 bases, with 9 bases between them. The CDR3 covers 13 residues. Germline loops: CDR1 LNHNV, CDR2 YYDKDF (reference sequence). The CDR3 loop reads CATSRDRQGEQYF. CDR3 nucleotides: TGTGCCACCAGCAGAGATCGCCAGGGCGAGCAGTACTTC.

This chain connects TRBV7-2 to TRBJ2-7, with 7 bases lining up with TRBD1. Per germline, CDR1 SGHTA and CDR2 FQGNSA. V lost 5 bases to trimming and J lost 7 bases; unmatched junction nucleotides: 8. CDR3 length: 13 amino acids. In nucleotides, the CDR3 is TGTGCCAGCAGCATAGACAGGGCTCGGGAGCAGTACTTC. Translated, it gives CASSIDRAREQYF.

In its sample, this clone was seen once. The CDR3 region is CTSRRGPEKLFF. For the CDR3, the DNA is TGCACCAGCAGAAGGGGGCCGGAAAAACTGTTTTTT. V gene TRBV1 combines with J gene TRBJ1-4; the table's D call, TRBD1, was not checked against the DNA. TRBV1 is labeled a pseudogene. The CDR3 consists of 12 residues.

The chain joins TRBV5-1 to TRBJ2-3; unclear D gene. V shed 4 bases and J shed 3 bases, with 9 bases lying between them. Germline V lookup: CDR1 SGHRS, CDR2 YFSETQ. This CDR3 is built from 13 residues. CDR3 in DNA: TGCGCCAGCAGCCTAAGTCTGACAGATACGCAGTATTTT. This encodes CASSLSLTDTQYF.

The chain has TRBV7-3 and TRBJ2-1, with D possibly TRBD2 on 5 matching bases. Looked up from germline, CDR1 is SGHTA and CDR2 is FQGTGA. The CDR3 is 13 residues long. V was clipped by 1 base and J by 10 bases, with 11 bases between them. CDR3: CASSLKRTGEQFF. The CDR3 bases are TGTGCCAGCAGCTTAAAGAGGACGGGAGAGCAGTTCTTC.

The genes are TRBV30 and TRBJ1-6, with TRBD1 identical over 8 bases. The CDR3 is made up of 13 amino acids. From germline, CDR1 is GTSNPN and CDR2 SVGIG (reference sequence). Trimming took 5 bases from V and 7 from J; bases not matched to a gene: 4. The CDR3 sequence: CAWLRTGNSPLHF. DNA for the CDR3: TGTGCCTGGCTACGGACAGGGAATTCACCCCTCCACTTT.

J is TRBJ2-1 and V is TRBV30; TRBD1 matches at 7 bases. CDR1 and CDR2 from the germline V gene are GTSNPN and SVGIG (reference sequence). V trimming: 3 bases; J trimming: 4 bases; junction bases outside the gene matches: 6. CDR3 length equals 14 residues. DNA of the CDR3: TGTGCCTGGAGCGAGGACAGGAAGTACAATGAGCAGTTCTTC. Protein product: CAWSEDRKYNEQFF.

The gene calls are TRBV4-1 and TRBJ2-7; possibly TRBD2 for D (6 bases). V shed 8 bases and J shed 3 bases, with 23 bases lying between them. Germline loops: CDR1 MGHRA, CDR2 YSYEKL. CDR3 length: 16 residues. This CDR3 reads CASSPGVGGIGYEQYF. DNA for the CDR3: TGCGCCAGCTCCCCAGGAGTGGGGGGAATAGGCTACGAGCAGTACTTC.

For the CDR3, the DNA is TGTGCCATCAGTGAGCTGCGGGGGGGCACCGGGGAGCTGTTTTTT. Protein: CAISELRGGTGELFF. The chain joins TRBV10-3 to TRBJ2-2; 9 bases fit TRBD2. The germline V gene has CDR1 ENHRY and CDR2 SYGVKD. After removal of 2 bases from V and 4 bases from J, the junction contained 2 bases not matched to a gene. CDR3 length equals 15 residues.

The gene calls are TRBV21-1 and TRBJ1-5. TRBV21-1 is annotated as a pseudogene. The CDR3 loop spans 15 amino acids. CDR3 bases: TGTGCCAGCAGCACGGGAAACGATCGTTATCAGCCCCAGCATTTT. It is translated as CASSTGNDRYQPQHF.

The chain employs TRBV13 and TRBJ2-5, with unresolved D. The CDR3 extends over 13 amino acids. Germline-derived CDR1 and CDR2 are PRHDT and FYEKMQ (reference sequence). Trimming stripped 0 bases from V and 4 bases from J, with 6 bases between. Written as DNA, the CDR3 is TGTGCCAGCAGCTTAGGTTCAGGAGAGACCCAGTACTTC. Its protein is CASSLGSGETQYF.

The chain uses TRBV19 and TRBJ1-2; D is ambiguous. CDR1 is LNHDA and CDR2 is SQIVND in the germline V gene (reference sequence). The V and J ends lost 5 bases and 0 bases respectively, with 13 bases between them. The CDR3 length is 15 residues. The CDR3 protein is CASSPNSVANYGYTF. DNA of the CDR3: TGTGCCAGTAGTCCAAACAGTGTAGCTAACTATGGCTACACCTTC.

This chain connects TRBV28 to TRBJ1-5, with a possible D match to TRBD1 (6 bases). Trimming shortened V by 7 bases and J by 2 bases, and 15 bases separated the two germline ends. The CDR3 has 15 residues. CDR1 is MDHEN, CDR2 SYDVKM, per germline. CDR3 region: CASILRGGRNQPQHF. CDR3 DNA sequence: TGTGCCAGCATACTAAGAGGGGGACGCAATCAGCCCCAGCATTTT.

The chain employs TRBV7-8 and TRBJ1-1, with 11 positions matching TRBD1. V trimming: 5 bases; J trimming: 0 bases; junction bases outside the gene matches: 2. Germline CDR1 SGHVS, CDR2 FQNEAQ. CDR3 length: 15 residues. In DNA form, the CDR3 reads TGTGCCAGCAGCGAGGACAGGGGGCTGAACACTGAAGCTTTCTTT. Translation gives CASSEDRGLNTEAFF.

The V and J genes are TRBV3-1 (or the pseudogene TRBV3-2) and TRBJ1-2, with 8 bases aligning to TRBD1. The ends lost 4 bases at V and 7 bases at J; junction bases unmatched: 11. Germline assignment: CDR1 LGHDT and CDR2 YNNKEL (reference sequence). The length of the CDR3 is 15 residues. The CDR3 coding sequence is TGTGCCAGCAGCCCCAAGGACAGGGAGGAAGGTGGCTACACCTTC. Its protein product is CASSPKDREEGGYTF.

This chain uses TRBV14 with TRBJ1-1, with D uncertain. The CDR3 extends over 14 amino acids. Germline V gene data show CDR1 as SGHDN and CDR2 as FVKESK. V was shortened by 6 bases and J by 4 bases, with 15 bases between the two germline ends. The CDR3 sequence is CASSLPGVSTEAFF. In nucleotides, the CDR3 is TGTGCCAGCAGTCTACCCGGGGTGAGCACTGAAGCTTTCTTT.

In regard to this clone: Other DNA sequences in the sample encode the same CDR3. The rearrangement uses TRBV5-1 and TRBJ2-7, with TRBD1 matching 8 bases. Per germline, CDR1 SGHRS and CDR2 YFSETQ. This CDR3 comprises 14 residues. With V trimmed by 4 bases and J by 0 bases, 3 bases remained unmatched. CDR3 sequence (DNA): TGCGCCAGCAGCGTGACAGGGGACTCCTACGAGCAGTACTTC. This sequence encodes CASSVTGDSYEQYF.

V usage is TRBV19 and J usage is TRBJ1-3; D not resolved. Looked up from germline, CDR1 is LNHDA and CDR2 is SQIVND (reference sequence). This CDR3 comprises 13 residues. Trimming pared 4 bases from V and 3 bases from J, leaving 7 bases between. The CDR3 DNA is TGTGCCAGTAGTAGACTTTTTGGAAACACCATATATTTT. This encodes CASSRLFGNTIYF.

This chain links TRBV7-2 with TRBJ1-6; 8 bases line up with TRBD1. CDR3 length equals 19 residues. The germline gives CDR1 SGHTA, CDR2 FQGNSA. V shed 6 bases, J shed 0 bases, and the junction held 13 bases outside the gene matches. CDR3 nucleotides: TGTGCCAGCAGAGATCAGGGGGCGGTCAGTGGCTCCTATAATTCACCCCTCCACTTT. Protein: CASRDQGAVSGSYNSPLHF.

Comments on this clone: This CDR3 is also generated by other DNA sequences in the sample. The chain has TRBV18 and TRBJ1-2; the D gene is possibly TRBD1 (5 bases). The CDR3 spans 13 residues. The ends were cut back, 1 base at V and 2 bases at J, with 5 bases in the middle. Per germline, CDR1 KGHSH and CDR2 LQKENI. This chain's CDR3 is CASSPQGNYGYTF. CDR3 DNA: TGTGCCAGCTCACCACAGGGGAACTATGGCTACACCTTC.

The rearrangement uses TRBV2 and TRBJ2-7; TRBD1 matches 7 bases. V shed 6 bases, J shed 1 base, and the junction held 12 bases outside the gene matches. The V gene's germline CDR1 is SNHLY and CDR2 FYNNEI. The CDR3 runs to 16 residues. The CDR3 protein is CASRSHRDSLSYEQYF. The CDR3 DNA reads as TGTGCCAGCAGGAGCCACCGGGACAGCCTATCCTACGAGCAGTACTTC.

CDR3 sequence reads: CASSLGDREYEQYF. The CDR3 coding sequence is TGTGCCAGCAGCTTAGGAGACAGGGAGTACGAGCAGTACTTC. V and J are TRBV13 and TRBJ2-7; 7 bases are a match to TRBD1. The CDR3 extends over 14 amino acids. CDR1 PRHDT and CDR2 FYEKMQ come from the germline V gene (reference sequence). V lost 0 bases, J lost 4 bases, and 3 bases stayed unmatched.

The rearrangement joins TRBV7-2 to TRBJ2-4; a possible D gene is TRBD1 (6 bases). Germline V gives CDR1 SGHTA, CDR2 FQGNSA. Trimming cost V 6 bases and J 0 bases, with 15 bases left between them. This CDR3 contains 16 residues. In nucleotides, the CDR3 is TGTGCCAGCAGTTCCCCGGGACAAAGAGCCAAAAACATTCAGTACTTC. It translates to CASSSPGQRAKNIQYF.

J is TRBJ2-3 and V is TRBV14; TRBD2 matches 7 bases. The CDR3 length is 15 residues. Germline-derived CDR1 and CDR2 are SGHDN and FVKESK. J was trimmed by 5 bases and V by 0 bases; bases with no gene match: 5. The CDR3 nucleotides are TGTGCCAGCAGCCAAGAAGGACTAGGTTTAGATACGCAGTATTTT. Translated: CASSQEGLGLDTQYF.

The rearrangement joins TRBV6-5 to TRBJ1-4; 7 nucleotides line up with TRBD1. Looked up from germline, CDR1 is MNHEY and CDR2 is SVGAGI. V shed 2 bases, J shed 5 bases, and the junction held 8 bases outside the gene matches. This CDR3 is 16 amino acids long. This chain's CDR3 is CASSYTHRGGNEKLFF. For the CDR3, the DNA is TGTGCCAGCAGTTACACCCACAGGGGCGGAAATGAAAAACTGTTTTTT.

The rearrangement joins TRBV4-1 to TRBJ1-5; no firm D call. Germline CDR1 reads MGHRA; CDR2 reads YSYEKL. The germline V and J ends were trimmed by 0 bases and 2 bases, with 14 bases remaining between them. The CDR3 runs to 17 residues. The CDR3: CASSQDRPGSGNQPQHF. The CDR3 DNA reads as TGCGCCAGCAGCCAAGATCGTCCAGGATCGGGCAATCAGCCCCAGCATTTT.